The present TCR beta chain was sequenced within a study of T and B cells in COVID-19 patients. Study conclusions and caveats: Active COVID-19 showed highly clonal TRB repertoires; recovery showed diversity and richness above healthy donors. Exclusive to the recovered cohort were 2,300 or so TCR clusters, some 32 of them with low generation probability.

This CDR3 has 11 amino acids. Trimming took 7 bases from V and 7 from J, leaving 10 bases between them. A note on this clonotype: As yet, its antigen is unknown.

Multiplex PCR with BIOMED2 TRB-A/B primer pools amplified TRB rearrangements. From the multiplex PCR reads, TCRdb called clonotypes with MiXCR, one entry per CDR3 protein. The sample has roughly 16,000 distinct CDR3 sequences, under 30% seen once. TRB was amplified from around 250-500 ng of blood genomic DNA. This receptor was obtained from a human donor who had recovered from COVID-19. The chain employs TRBV12-3 or TRBV12-4 and TRBJ1-2; D is uncertain. Sequenced: blood. The CDR3 region has the DNA TGTGCCAGCACCGGCGGGGTTGGCTACACCTTC. Residues: CASTGGVGYTF.